The source of this TCR beta chain is a study of blood T cell repertoires in COVID-19. On the study more broadly: The study drew acute and convalescent COVID-19 samples from the United States, Italy and Spain. PBMCs, B-cell-depleted T cells, or T cells were the source of the cDNA or gDNA that made up the material.

Original processing notes: The assay estimated nucleated cells by amplifying reference gene primers. Sequencing used immunoSEQ multiplex PCR; TCRdb keeps in-frame clones, though not all of them. V and J calls and clone size are as listed in that table; D and trimming were resolved from the DNA. Of 60,000 to 70,000 clones listed, almost 85% are singletons. Germline CDR1 reads SNHLY; CDR2 reads FYNNEI. This CDR3 comprises 13 residues. Trimming removed 9 bases from V and 2 bases from J, with 11 bases in between. This clonotype was obtained from a man between 50 and 59 years old with active COVID-19. The chain recombines TRBV2 with TRBJ1-5; a possible D gene is TRBD1 (5 bases). The material sequenced was peripheral blood. Here the CDR3 reads CASSLQGNQPQHF. Written as DNA, the CDR3 is TGTGCCAGTAGTTTACAGGGCAATCAGCCCCAGCATTTT.